This TCR beta chain comes out of a study of cytomegalovirus exposure and HLA in healthy donors. Overall study context: From HLA-typed donors, an early data release held about 85 million unique TCRs. Study observations and caveats: Later analysis associated a missense DCLRE1C variant with TCR beta V- and J-gene trimming. Cytomegalovirus-associated TCR beta chains were listed, numbering 150 to 200. Further analysis was carried out later, and it showed several of the most significant clusters appearing linked to common viral pathogens.

Details on this clone: The antigen remains undetermined.

The PCR contained 60 Vbeta and 13 Jbeta primers. TCRdb keeps only in-frame clones here, not all; method: immunoSEQ multiplex PCR. The listing contains 95,000 to 150,000 clones. The germline V gene has CDR1 SGHDN and CDR2 FVKESK. The CDR3 totals 15 residues. The trim removed 1 base at V and 3 bases at J, leaving 5 bases unmatched. The receptor comes from a man aged 18 to 30 in good health and CMV-seronegative. Specimen: PBMCs. This chain connects TRBV14 to TRBJ2-7; 8 bases fit TRBD2. The CDR3 region has the DNA TGTGCCAGCAGCCAAGTCCTAGCGGGCTACTACGAGCAGTACTTC. It codes for CASSQVLAGYYEQYF.